This TCR beta chain was sequenced during a study of graft-versus-host responses after intestinal transplantation. Study in general: The transplants performed in recipients were multivisceral, liver-intestinal, or isolated intestinal.

Assay: immunoSEQ multiplex PCR; the TCRdb copy retains only in-frame clones and omits some. Here the sample spans over 45,000 clones, 85% to 90% being singletons. This receptor was obtained from a human patient who received an intestinal transplant, so some T cells may come from the graft donor. Sequences were derived from PBMCs, sampled 26 days after transplant.

The CDR3 DNA is TGTGCCAGCAGCCCCGGGAGGACGGCGTGGGGCAGTACCGTC. It specifies CASSPGRTAWGSTV. V usage is TRBV11-2 and J usage is TRBJ2-7; 7 bases agree with TRBD2. This CDR3 contains 14 residues. Germline V gene lookup returns CDR1 SGHAT and CDR2 FQNNGV.